A single sample is the source of the 22 T cell receptor beta chains below, sequenced in a study of cytomegalovirus exposure and HLA in healthy donors. Both 60 Vbeta primers and 13 Jbeta primers went into the PCR. Data came from immunoSEQ multiplex PCR; TCRdb stores just in-frame clones and leaves some out. Among about 100,000 clones, about three quarters were seen once, and the ten largest hold over 3%. Sequencing used PBMCs. The receptors here all came from a man aged 35 to 55 in good health and CMV-seronegative.

The chain carries TRBV6-6 and TRBJ1-2; D remains ambiguous. This CDR3 has 13 amino acids. V lost 2 bases and J lost 4, with 8 bases in between. CDR1 and CDR2 (germline): MNHNY, SVGAGI (reference sequence). The CDR3 DNA reads as TGTGCCAGCAGTTACCCGGTCCCCTATGGCTACACCTTC. It translates to CASSYPVPYGYTF.

The rearrangement joins TRBV18 to TRBJ1-1; TRBD1 is a possible D gene (5 bases). The germline V and J ends were trimmed by 2 bases and 5 bases, with 9 bases remaining between them. The germline V gene has CDR1 KGHSH and CDR2 LQKENI. The CDR3 has 13 amino acids. The chain's CDR3 is CASSPSRETEAFF. In nucleotides, the CDR3 is TGTGCCAGCTCACCATCCAGGGAAACTGAAGCTTTCTTT.

V usage is TRBV7-2 and J usage is TRBJ2-5; D not resolved. The V end lost 3 bases, the J end lost 3 bases, and 11 bases lay between the germline ends. The germline V gene encodes CDR1 SGHTA and CDR2 FQGNSA. CDR3 length: 14 residues. The CDR3 loop reads CASSFNRGKETQYF. CDR3 nucleotide sequence: TGTGCCAGCAGCTTTAATCGCGGCAAAGAGACCCAGTACTTC.

The V gene is TRBV5-1, the J gene TRBJ2-7; D is undetermined. The germline V gene has CDR1 SGHRS and CDR2 YFSETQ. The CDR3 is made up of 13 amino acids. V lost 3 bases to trimming and J lost 3 bases, with 10 bases between them. The CDR3: CASSSRSNYEQYF. For the CDR3, the DNA is TGCGCCAGCAGCTCCAGATCAAACTACGAGCAGTACTTC. Based on the CDR3 plus reference TRBV5-1 and TRBJ2-7, the full variable domain is KAGVTQTPRYLIKTRGQQVTLSCSPISGHRSVSWYQQTPGQGLQFLFEYFSETQRNKGNFPGRFSGRQFSNSRSEMNVSTLELGDSALYLCASSSRSNYEQYFGPGTRLTVT.

This rearrangement joins TRBV28 to TRBJ2-5; 9 nucleotides line up with TRBD1. Germline V gene data show CDR1 as MDHEN and CDR2 as SYDVKM. The CDR3 extends over 15 amino acids. The J segment lost 2 bases and the V segment lost 6 bases, leaving 7 bases of the junction unmatched. CDR3 amino acids: CASRDPGQGQETQYF. DNA for the CDR3: TGTGCCAGCAGAGATCCGGGACAGGGACAAGAGACCCAGTACTTC.

The rearrangement uses TRBV5-1 and TRBJ1-5; D ambiguous. The CDR3 contains 16 residues. Trimming shortened V by 0 bases and J by 7 bases, and 17 bases separated the two germline ends. Germline CDR1 SGHRS, CDR2 YFSETQ. This chain's CDR3 is CASSLGADPAGQPQHF. The CDR3 nucleotides read TGCGCCAGCAGCTTGGGCGCTGACCCCGCGGGGCAGCCCCAGCATTTT.

The chain joins TRBV2 to TRBJ2-7; D possibly corresponds to TRBD1 (5 bases). The germline CDR1 and CDR2 sequences are SNHLY and FYNNEI. The germline V and J ends were trimmed by 11 bases and 0 bases, with 14 bases remaining between them. The CDR3 extends over 13 amino acids. This chain's CDR3 is CAGWTHSSYEQYF. The CDR3 region has the DNA TGTGCCGGATGGACACATAGCTCCTACGAGCAGTACTTC.

The genes are TRBV2 and TRBJ2-3; 9 nucleotides align to TRBD2. V was pared by 6 bases and J by 4 bases, with 2 bases of the junction left unmatched. The CDR3 length is 13 residues. Per the germline V gene, CDR1 is SNHLY and CDR2 is FYNNEI. CDR3 DNA sequence: TGTGCCAGCAGGGCGGGGGGGGCAGATACGCAGTATTTT. This translates into CASRAGGADTQYF.

This chain links TRBV5-1 with TRBJ1-5; TRBD1 agrees at 8 bases. CDR3 size: 16 residues. CDR1 and CDR2 (germline): SGHRS, YFSETQ. V lost 0 bases to trimming and J lost 2 bases; unmatched junction nucleotides: 4. Here the CDR3 DNA reads TGCGCCAGCAGCTTGGGCGGACAGGGCGGCAATCAGCCCCAGCATTTT. It is translated as CASSLGGQGGNQPQHF. Drawing the rest from reference TRBV5-1 and TRBJ1-5, the complete variable domain is KAGVTQTPRYLIKTRGQQVTLSCSPISGHRSVSWYQQTPGQGLQFLFEYFSETQRNKGNFPGRFSGRQFSNSRSEMNVSTLELGDSALYLCASSLGGQGGNQPQHFGDGTRLSIL.

V and J are TRBV27 and TRBJ1-2; the D gene is possibly TRBD1 (6 bases). The germline V gene encodes CDR1 MNHEY and CDR2 SMNVEV (reference sequence). V was trimmed by 6 bases and J by 3 bases, leaving 20 bases between them. This CDR3 contains 16 residues. In DNA form, the CDR3 reads TGTGCCAGCAGCTTAGGTGGGGGGGCTGGATACTATGGCTACACCTTC. This encodes CASSLGGGAGYYGYTF.

This chain connects TRBV2 to TRBJ2-1; TRBD1 agrees at 7 bases. Germline loops: CDR1 SNHLY, CDR2 FYNNEI. V lost 5 bases and J lost 3; bases outside the gene matches: 4. The CDR3 is 14 amino acids. This CDR3 reads CASSLTGNYNEQFF. CDR3 nucleotides: TGTGCCAGCAGTTTGACAGGGAACTACAATGAGCAGTTCTTC.

This clone was seen a handful of times. The rearrangement links TRBV27 to TRBJ1-6, with TRBD1 matching over 10 bases. The trim removed 6 bases at V and 9 bases at J, leaving 11 bases unmatched. The germline V gene encodes CDR1 MNHEY and CDR2 SMNVEV (reference sequence). The CDR3 has 16 amino acids. The CDR3 sequence: CASSFSGQGVVSPLHF. CDR3 bases: TGTGCCAGCAGCTTCTCCGGACAGGGGGTTGTTTCACCCCTCCACTTT.

The gene calls are TRBV5-6 and TRBJ2-7; TRBD1 aligns across 8 bases. Trimming at V came to 5 bases and at J to 5 bases, leaving 6 bases not matched to a gene. Germline-derived CDR1 and CDR2 are SGHDT and YYEEEE. CDR3 size: 13 residues. CDR3 sequence (DNA): TGTGCCAGCAGACGACAGGGGTCTGACGAGCAGTACTTC. As protein: CASRRQGSDEQYF.

This chain uses TRBV6-1 with TRBJ2-5, with 7 bases aligning to TRBD2. V trimming: 6 bases; J trimming: 2 bases; junction bases outside the gene matches: 6. Per germline, CDR1 MNHNS and CDR2 SASEGT. This CDR3 contains 14 residues. CDR3 sequence reads: CASSERDGQETQYF. Here the CDR3 DNA reads TGTGCCAGCAGCGAGCGGGACGGACAAGAGACCCAGTACTTC.

The V and J genes are TRBV4-2 and TRBJ2-7, with TRBD2 as a possible D gene (5 bases). The CDR3 consists of 14 residues. V was pared by 0 bases and J by 5 bases, with 11 bases between. Germline loops: CDR1 LGHNA, CDR2 YNFKEQ. CDR3 region: CASSQDLSGNEQYF. Here the CDR3 DNA reads TGTGCCAGCAGCCAAGATCTCTCGGGAAACGAGCAGTACTTC.

The chain links TRBV6-4 to TRBJ2-3; 11 bases fit TRBD2. V trimming: 4 bases; J trimming: 5 bases; junction bases outside the gene matches: 5. CDR1 and CDR2 (germline): MRHNA, SNTAGT. CDR3 size: 15 residues. CDR3 protein: CASSATSGGGDTQYF. The CDR3 DNA follows: TGTGCCAGCAGTGCCACTAGCGGGGGAGGAGATACGCAGTATTTT.

A remark on this clone: At one of its ends the junction is not consistent with the germline gene, which may arise from a read error. The chain joins TRBV7-9 to TRBJ2-5; 11 nucleotides agree with TRBD2. This CDR3 is built from 14 residues. Germline V lookup: CDR1 SEHNR, CDR2 FQNEAQ (reference sequence). CDR3: CASSFGASGGSSDF. The DNA of the CDR3 is TGTGCCAGCAGCTTTGGGGCTAGCGGGGGGTCCAGCGACTTC.

This clone was seen a few times. The chain combines TRBV7-2 with TRBJ2-7; D remains unclear. The germline V and J ends were trimmed by 4 bases and 2 bases, with 12 bases remaining between them. The CDR3 length is 14 residues. CDR1 and CDR2 from the germline V gene are SGHTA and FQGNSA. The CDR3 reads CASSSYLVPYEQYF. The CDR3 coding sequence is TGTGCCAGCAGCTCGTATCTTGTCCCCTACGAGCAGTACTTC.

This clone was counted only a few times. The chain combines TRBV5-5 with TRBJ1-5, with 8 bases identical to TRBD1. Per germline, CDR1 SGHKS and CDR2 YYEKEE (reference sequence). This CDR3 spans 17 amino acids. With 0 bases clipped from V and 0 bases from J, the junction kept 5 bases outside the gene matches. The CDR3 bases are TGTGCCAGCAGCTTGGGGCAGGGGGCCGCTAGCAATCAGCCCCAGCATTTT. This codes for CASSLGQGAASNQPQHF.

This chain uses TRBV12-2 with TRBJ1-1; the table calls TRBD1, which could not be checked here. TRBV12-2 constitutes a pseudogene. The CDR3 runs 17 residues. The CDR3 DNA reads as TGTGCAAGTCGCCCAATTGATCGGGACAGGGAAAACACTGAAGCTTTCTTT. Encoded protein: CASRPIDRDRENTEAFF.

The chain couples TRBV7-9 to TRBJ2-3; 10 nucleotides match TRBD1. The CDR3 is 16 residues long. The germline V gene encodes CDR1 SEHNR and CDR2 FQNEAQ (reference sequence). Germline trimming cut 5 bases from V and 2 bases from J; bases unmatched to any gene: 7. The CDR3 here is CASSRGTGAYTDTQYF. CDR3 DNA sequence: TGTGCCAGCAGCAGAGGGACAGGGGCCTACACAGATACGCAGTATTTT. Variable domain in full (rest from reference TRBV7-9 and TRBJ2-3): DTGVSQNPRHKITKRGQNVTFRCDPISEHNRLYWYRQTLGQGPEFLTYFQNEAQLEKSRLLSDRFSAERPKGSFSTLEIQRTEQGDSAMYLCASSRGTGAYTDTQYFGPGTRLTVL.

The chain links TRBV7-2 to TRBJ2-5; D remains ambiguous. The CDR3 sequence is 15 residues long. Trimming took 8 bases from V and 0 from J, leaving 16 bases between them. Germline loops: CDR1 SGHTA, CDR2 FQGNSA. In DNA, the CDR3 is TGTGCCAGCGGTCTCGGCCAGGCCTACCAAGAGACCCAGTACTTC. Translated: CASGLGQAYQETQYF.